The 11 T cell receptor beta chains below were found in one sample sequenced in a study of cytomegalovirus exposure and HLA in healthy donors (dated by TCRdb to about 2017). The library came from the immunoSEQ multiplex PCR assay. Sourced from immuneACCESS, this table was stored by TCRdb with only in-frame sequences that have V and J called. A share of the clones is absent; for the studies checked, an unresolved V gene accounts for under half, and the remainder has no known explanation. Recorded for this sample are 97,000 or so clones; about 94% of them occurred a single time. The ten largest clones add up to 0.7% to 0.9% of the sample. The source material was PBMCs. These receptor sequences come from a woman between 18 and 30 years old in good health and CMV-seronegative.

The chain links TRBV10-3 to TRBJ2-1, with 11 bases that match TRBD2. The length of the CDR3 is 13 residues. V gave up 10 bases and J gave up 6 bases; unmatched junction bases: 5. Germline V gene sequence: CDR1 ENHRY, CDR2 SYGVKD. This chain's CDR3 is CATTSGSGNEQFF. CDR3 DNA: TGTGCCACCACTAGCGGGAGCGGCAATGAGCAGTTCTTC.

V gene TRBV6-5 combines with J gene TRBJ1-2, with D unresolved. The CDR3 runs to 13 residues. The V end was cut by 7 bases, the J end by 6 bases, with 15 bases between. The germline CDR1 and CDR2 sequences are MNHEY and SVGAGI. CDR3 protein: CASTLSGADGYTF. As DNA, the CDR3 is TGTGCCAGCACCCTCTCAGGCGCAGATGGCTACACCTTC.

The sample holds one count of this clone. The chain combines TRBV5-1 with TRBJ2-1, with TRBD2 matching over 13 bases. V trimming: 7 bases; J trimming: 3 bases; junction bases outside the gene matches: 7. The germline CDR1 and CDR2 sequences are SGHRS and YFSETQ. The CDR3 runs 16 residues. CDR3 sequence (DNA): TGCGCCAGCGCAGGACTAGCGGGAGAGATCTACAATGAGCAGTTCTTC. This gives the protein CASAGLAGEIYNEQFF.

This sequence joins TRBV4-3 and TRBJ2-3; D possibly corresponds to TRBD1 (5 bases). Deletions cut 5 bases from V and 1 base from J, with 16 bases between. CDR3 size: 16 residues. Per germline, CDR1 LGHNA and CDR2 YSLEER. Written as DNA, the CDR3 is TGCGCCAGCAGCGCCCAGAAGGGGTACCGCACAGATACGCAGTATTTT. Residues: CASSAQKGYRTDTQYF.

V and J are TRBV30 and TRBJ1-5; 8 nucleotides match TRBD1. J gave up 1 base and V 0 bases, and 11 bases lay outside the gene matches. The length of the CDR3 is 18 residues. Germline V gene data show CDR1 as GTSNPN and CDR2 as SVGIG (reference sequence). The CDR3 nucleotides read TGTGCCTGGAGTGTGAAGACAGGGGATTTAGGCAGCAATCAGCCCCAGCATTTT. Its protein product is CAWSVKTGDLGSNQPQHF.

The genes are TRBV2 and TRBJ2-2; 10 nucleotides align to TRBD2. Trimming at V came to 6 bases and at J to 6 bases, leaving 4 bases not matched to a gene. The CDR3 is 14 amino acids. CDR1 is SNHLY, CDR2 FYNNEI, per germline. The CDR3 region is CASSGLAAAGELFF. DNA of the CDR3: TGTGCCAGCAGCGGACTAGCGGCGGCCGGGGAGCTGTTTTTT.

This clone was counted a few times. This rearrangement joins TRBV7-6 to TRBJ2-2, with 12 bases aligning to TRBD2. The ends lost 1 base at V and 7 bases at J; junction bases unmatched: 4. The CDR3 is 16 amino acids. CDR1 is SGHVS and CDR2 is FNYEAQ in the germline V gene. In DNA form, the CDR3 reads TGTGCCAGCAGCTTAGGACTAGCGGGAGTTGGCGGGGAGCTGTTTTTT. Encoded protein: CASSLGLAGVGGELFF.

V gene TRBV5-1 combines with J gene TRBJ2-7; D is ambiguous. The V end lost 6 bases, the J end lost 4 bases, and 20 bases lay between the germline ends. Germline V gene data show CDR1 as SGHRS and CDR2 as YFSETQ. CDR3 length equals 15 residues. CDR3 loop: CASTFDNSMIYEQYF. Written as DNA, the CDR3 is TGCGCCAGCACCTTTGATAACTCTATGATTTACGAGCAGTACTTC.

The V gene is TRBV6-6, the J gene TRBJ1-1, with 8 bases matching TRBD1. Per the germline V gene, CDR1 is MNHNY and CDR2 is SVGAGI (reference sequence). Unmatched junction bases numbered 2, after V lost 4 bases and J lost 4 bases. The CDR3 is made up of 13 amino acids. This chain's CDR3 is CASSSTGGTEAFF. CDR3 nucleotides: TGTGCCAGCAGTTCAACAGGGGGCACTGAAGCTTTCTTT.

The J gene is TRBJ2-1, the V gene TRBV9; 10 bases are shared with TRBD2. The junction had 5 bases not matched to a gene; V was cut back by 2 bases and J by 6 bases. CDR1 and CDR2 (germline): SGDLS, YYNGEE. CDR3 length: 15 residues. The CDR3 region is CASSVSGGTLNEQFF. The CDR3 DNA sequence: TGTGCCAGCAGCGTTAGCGGGGGGACCCTCAATGAGCAGTTCTTC.

The CDR3 DNA follows: TGTGCCAGCTCACCACAGGCGATAGCGGACCTCAAAGAGACCCAGTACTTC. Protein product: CASSPQAIADLKETQYF. This rearrangement joins TRBV18 to TRBJ2-5, with a weak D call TRBD2 (6 bases). V lost 1 base and J lost 3, with 18 bases in between. The CDR3 runs 17 residues. Germline V gene sequence: CDR1 KGHSH, CDR2 LQKENI.